This note documents a single TCR beta chain sequence. Its antigen is unknown. The record originates from a study of T cell repertoires in cytomegalovirus infection. Whole-study context: Use of recently identified HLA-C-restricted and well-studied HLA-B-restricted CMV epitopes was part of the study.

Broader study findings: The study found HLA-C-restricted CMV-specific TCR beta clonotypes dominating the ex vivo response.

This CDR3 region has 14 residues. Trimming cost V 6 bases and J 0 bases, with 12 bases left between them. The germline V gene encodes CDR1 DFQATT and CDR2 SNEGSKA (reference sequence). TCRdb independently ran MiXCR on the reads; one entry per CDR3 protein. The table shows 800,000 to 950,000 distinct CDR3 sequences, with around a third occurring only once. The sequencing used cultured CD8+ T cells from PBMCs, collected from culture after CMV antigen stimulation. This receptor was identified in a human donor in good health (CMV status not recorded). Some clones in this sample may be carry-over from other donors' samples. V is TRBV20-1 and J is TRBJ1-5, with a possible D match to TRBD1 (6 bases). CDR3 residues: CSALTGYSNQPQHF. For the CDR3, the DNA is TGCAGTGCGCTGACAGGATATAGCAATCAGCCCCAGCATTTT.